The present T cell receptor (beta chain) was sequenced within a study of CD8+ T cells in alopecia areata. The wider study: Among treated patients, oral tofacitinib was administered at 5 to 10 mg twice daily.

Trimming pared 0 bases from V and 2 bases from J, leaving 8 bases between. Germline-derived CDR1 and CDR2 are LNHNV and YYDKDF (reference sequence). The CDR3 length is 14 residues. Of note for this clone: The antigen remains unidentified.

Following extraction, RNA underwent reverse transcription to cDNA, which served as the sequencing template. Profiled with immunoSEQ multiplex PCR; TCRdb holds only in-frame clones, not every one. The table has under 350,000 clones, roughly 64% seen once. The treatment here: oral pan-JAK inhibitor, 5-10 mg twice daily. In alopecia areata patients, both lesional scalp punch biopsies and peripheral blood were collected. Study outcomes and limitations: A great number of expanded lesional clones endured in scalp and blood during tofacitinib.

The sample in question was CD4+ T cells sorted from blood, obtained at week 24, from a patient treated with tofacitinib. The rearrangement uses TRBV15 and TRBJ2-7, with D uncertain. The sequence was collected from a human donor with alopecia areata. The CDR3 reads CATSRERGPYEQYF. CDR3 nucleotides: TGTGCCACCAGCAGAGAGAGAGGTCCCTACGAGCAGTACTTC.